One TCR beta chain is described in this entry. Its antigen target is currently unknown. No base quality values were provided; no much bigger clone lies one nucleotide off. What this sample's time point label stands for: newly diagnosed GD, antithyroid drugs for less than 3 months. RNA was extracted from PBMCs in TRIzol for both TCR sequencing and RNA sequencing. The diagnosis of Graves' disease followed American Thyroid Association guidelines. The patients came from an endocrinology department in Xi'an, China. From each patient, about 9.7 milliliters of peripheral blood was collected into an EDTA anticoagulant tube. Ficoll Paque Plus density gradient separation was used to isolate PBMCs, and no further T cell sorting was done. RNA quality was checked with an Agilent 2100 Bioanalyzer and agarose gel, and concentration with a NanoDrop 2000. Trimmed from V: 0 bases; trimmed from J: 0 bases; junction bases lacking a gene match: 3. Reading the germline V gene (reference sequence) gives CDR1 MNHEY and CDR2 SMNVEV. Including cysteine and phenylalanine, the CDR3 has 16 amino acids. The kept DNA is CDR3 alone, 48 bases in frame from the first base.

The protocol used for the library was multiplex PCR. Data came from an Illumina HiSeq 4000. iRepertoire HTBI primers and Arm-PCR amplification of CDR3 regions were used to construct TCR beta libraries. Before sequencing, the PCR products underwent gel purification. The authors' analysis ran thus. A total of roughly 67 TRBV and some 13 TRBJ segments were identified across samples and were used for gene usage analysis of CDR3 amino acid clonotypes. COPE and FqMerger were used to merge filtered high-quality paired reads into contigs. BLAST was used to align contigs to the IMGT TRBV, TRBD and TRBJ reference genes, and CDR3 was defined following IMGT. Any clonotype with a frequency above 0.1% was classified as a highly expanded clone. Repertoire diversity was measured by Shannon entropy, and V-J evenness by the Gini coefficient. A clonotype was considered public if more than one individual shared it. TCRdb handled the public reads itself, with Q25 trimming in fastp and clone calling in MiXCR, and kept productive beta chains. Records with the same CDR3 protein are collapsed into one entry carrying the most frequent genes and DNA. For this entry, the V and J calls and clone size follow TCRdb and not the study's own pipeline. The sample has about 420,000 distinct CDR3 sequences on record, roughly 17% of them singletons. The ten largest account for 20% to 25% of the sample.

This entry comes from a study of regulatory T cells in long-lasting Graves disease (dated by TCRdb to the early 2020s). Turning to the overall study: Antithyroid drugs had been taken for less than 3 months by newly diagnosed Graves' disease patients. TCR sequencing covered 13 persistent and approximately 20 newly diagnosed Graves' disease patients, around 33 samples in total. Peripheral blood TCR sequencing and RNA sequencing compared persistent Graves' disease patients with newly diagnosed Graves' disease patients. The study was registered as a clinical trial and conducted in China.

Findings and caveats that apply to the study as a whole: Compared with newly diagnosed patients, persistent Graves' disease patients had lower TCR Shannon entropy and fewer highly expanded clones, which suggests clonal expansion. Sequencing and analysis were restricted to the TCR beta chain. Preferential use of TRBV28, TRBJ1-2 and TRBJ2-5 was observed in persistent disease, whereas TRBV20-1 and TRBJ2-1 were favored in newly diagnosed disease. The authors acknowledged the small sample size as a limitation that may reduce accuracy. More public clonotypes were shared among persistent patients (2,741) than among newly diagnosed patients (966). Because the primary lesion, thyroid tissue, could not be accessed, the study looked at peripheral blood alone.

This same sample was also part of a study on T cells in Graves' hyperthyroidism and ophthalmopathy. The other study reports the following: Stable Graves' hyperthyroidism was defined as no progression to ophthalmopathy during 18 months of follow-up. Hyperthyroidism patients were newly diagnosed, with disease duration under 2 months, and aged 18 to 65 years. Any patient with an uncontrolled infection, another autoimmune disease, pregnancy or lactation was excluded. Diagnoses relied on clinical symptoms, serum thyroxine and TRAb, thyroid ultrasound and orbital computed tomography. For the first round of RT-PCR on the TCR CDR3, the HTBI primer set was used together with the Qiagen OneStep RT-PCR kit. Most expanded thyroid clonotypes (frequency above 0.001) were also detected in blood, suggesting blood repertoires may reflect thyroid immune responses. In cross-validation, a model built on a 13 V-J signature told ophthalmopathy apart from stable hyperthyroidism with approximately 91% sensitivity and about 81% specificity, and in testing the same model reached 80%/75%. During validation, the model predicted progression to ophthalmopathy a median of approximately six months ahead of onset, with 60% to 71% sensitivity and roughly 72% specificity. TCR V-J signatures able to tell the groups apart were searched for in a discovery cohort of 100 or so patients, of whom about 40 had Graves' ophthalmopathy and 57 had stable Graves' hyperthyroidism. An independent validation cohort of 18 to 20 hyperthyroidism patients and about 16 patients who later progressed to ophthalmopathy tested prospective prediction of ophthalmopathy. The 85 to 100 discovery patients were randomly split 7:3 into training and test sets. In about 6 Graves' hyperthyroidism patients, the study also compared T-cell repertoires from thyroid tissue with T-cell repertoires from blood. After sampling, hyperthyroidism patients received methimazole starting at 30 mg daily, and ophthalmopathy patients received high-dose intravenous methylprednisolone. A second multiplex PCR round built the libraries, followed by size selection and purification. Libraries were sequenced paired-end with 100 bp reads on an Illumina HiSeq2000. SOAPnuke was used to process the raw data, throwing out any read that contained adapters or uncalled bases, had a mean Phred below 15, or lacked an exact constant-primer or identifier match. COPE v1.2.5 was used to merge high-quality paired reads, and clonotypes were defined as unique nucleotide sequences. MiTCR v1.1 was used to align the clonotypes against IMGT TRBV, TRBD and TRBJ reference segments. Analysis was restricted to V-J combinations with a frequency above 0.0001, which covered roughly 99% of repertoires. The TCS score was defined as the ratio of F50 (clonal expansion) to E x V (chaos), calculated using BLOSUM62-based TCRdist between CDR3 peptides within each V-J. Welch's t-statistics and random forest reduced just over 500 V-J features to under 15, which were used in a naive Bayes classifier (R e1071). No statistical method was used to fix the sample size in advance, and group allocation was not hidden from the investigators. TCR Vbeta CDR3 sequencing of 140 or so peripheral blood samples (around 45 ophthalmopathy, 75 or so hyperthyroidism and roughly 17 progressor patients) is reported in the paper.

The starting material was peripheral blood mononuclear cells (PBMCs), obtained at new diagnosis, from a patient treated with antithyroid drugs. In this chain, TRBV27 is recombined with TRBJ2-3, with TRBD1 matching 7 junction bases. This sequence originates from a young woman with Graves disease. Donor details come from another sample of the same person, matched by shared clones. The DNA sequence follows: TGTGCCAGCAGTTTATCAATACAGGGGAGCACAGATACGCAGTATTTT. Its amino acids are CASSLSIQGSTDTQYF.